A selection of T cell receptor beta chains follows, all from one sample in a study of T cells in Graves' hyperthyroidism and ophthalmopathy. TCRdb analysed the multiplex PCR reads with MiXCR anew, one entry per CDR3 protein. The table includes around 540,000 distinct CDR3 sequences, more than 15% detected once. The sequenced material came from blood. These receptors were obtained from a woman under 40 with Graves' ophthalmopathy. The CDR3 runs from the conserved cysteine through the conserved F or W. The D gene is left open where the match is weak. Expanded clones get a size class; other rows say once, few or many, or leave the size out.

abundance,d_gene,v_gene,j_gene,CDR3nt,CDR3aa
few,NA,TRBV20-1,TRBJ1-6,TGCAGTGCTAATGAGGGGTCGAATAATTCACCCCTCCACTTT,CSANEGSNNSPLHF
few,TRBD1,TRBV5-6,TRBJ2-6,TGTGCCAGCAGCTCGAGGGGGCTCGGGGCCAACGTCCTGACTTTC,CASSSRGLGANVLTF
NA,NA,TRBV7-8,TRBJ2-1,TGTGCCAGCAGCTTAGTTTGGGGGTATGAGCAGTTCTTC,CASSLVWGYEQFF
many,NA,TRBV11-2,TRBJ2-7,TGTGCCAGCAGCTTAGAGGCCGCCGAGCAGTACTTC,CASSLEAAEQYF
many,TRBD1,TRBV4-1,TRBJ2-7,TGCGCCAGCAGCCAAGTAGCGACAGGGTGGGCCTACGAGCAGTACTTC,CASSQVATGWAYEQYF
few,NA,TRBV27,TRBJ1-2,TGTGCCAGCAGTTTTAAGGACGGGACTAACTATGGCTACACCTTC,CASSFKDGTNYGYTF
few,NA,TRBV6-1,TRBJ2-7,TGTGCCGGGGACTACGAGCAGTACTTC,CAGDYEQYF
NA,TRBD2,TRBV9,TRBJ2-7,TGTGCCAGCAGCGTAGACGGCGGGAGGGACACCTACGAGCAGTACTTC,CASSVDGGRDTYEQYF
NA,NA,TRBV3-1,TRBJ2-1,TGTGCCAGCAGCCACAATTATAGGGACGAACCCTACAATGAGCAGTTCTTC,CASSHNYRDEPYNEQFF
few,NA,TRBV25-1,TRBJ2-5,TGTGCCAGCAGTGAATACTCAGATCAAGAGACCCAGTACTTC,CASSEYSDQETQYF
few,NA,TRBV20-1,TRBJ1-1,TGCAGTGCCCCCAGGGTGGCCACTGAAGCTTTCTTT,CSAPRVATEAFF
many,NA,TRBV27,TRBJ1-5,TGTGCCAGCAGTTTACGCCTATCGGGGAGTCAGCCCCAGCATTTT,CASSLRLSGSQPQHF
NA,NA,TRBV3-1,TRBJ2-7,TGTGCCAGCAGCCAAGAGAACAGGGACGAGCAGTACTTC,CASSQENRDEQYF
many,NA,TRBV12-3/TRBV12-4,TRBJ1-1,TGTGCCAGCAGTACCCGGACCGATAACACTGAAGCTTTCTTT,CASSTRTDNTEAFF
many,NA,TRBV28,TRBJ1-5,TGTGCCAGCAGTTTGTTCCCACTTACACGGCGAGGGAATCAGCCCCAGCATTTT,CASSLFPLTRRGNQPQHF
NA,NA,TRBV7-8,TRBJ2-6,TGTGCCAGCAGCCCAGAGCCCAGGCCCCTTCTGGCCAACGTCCTGACTTTC,CASSPEPRPLLANVLTF
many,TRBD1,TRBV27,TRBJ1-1,TGTGCCAGCAGCCCGGACCGGACAGGGCTGAACACTGAAGCTTTCTTT,CASSPDRTGLNTEAFF
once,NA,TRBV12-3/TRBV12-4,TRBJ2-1,TGTGCCAGCAGTTTGGGACCGAGGGCTGAGCAGTTCTTC,CASSLGPRAEQFF
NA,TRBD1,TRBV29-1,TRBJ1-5,TGCAGCGTTTGGCCAGGGGGGGGGTCTAGCAATCAGCCCCAGCATTTT,CSVWPGGGSSNQPQHF
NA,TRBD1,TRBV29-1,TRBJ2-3,TGCAGCGTTGGCCGAAGTGACAGGGGTTGGGCAGATACGCGGTATTTT,CSVGRSDRGWADTRYF
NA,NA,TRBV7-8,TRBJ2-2,TGTGCCAGCAGCGTAGAGACAGCCGGGGAGCTGTTTTTT,CASSVETAGELFF
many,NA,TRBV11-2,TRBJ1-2,TGTGCCATCAGCCACGAAACGTCTTCCTTCGGTGGCTACACCTTC,CAISHETSSFGGYTF
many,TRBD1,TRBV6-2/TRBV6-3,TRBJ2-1,TGTGCCAGCAGTCACATTAGAACAGGGGATTCCTACAATGAGCAGTTCTTC,CASSHIRTGDSYNEQFF
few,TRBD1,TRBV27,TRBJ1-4,TGTGCCAGCAGTTTAGCGGCAGGGGGGGAAAAACTGTTTTTT,CASSLAAGGEKLFF
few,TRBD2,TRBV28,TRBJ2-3,TGTGCCAGCAGTTTGATTGACATCTCGCGGGAGGGCACAGATACGCAGTATTTT,CASSLIDISREGTDTQYF
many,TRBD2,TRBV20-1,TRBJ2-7,TGCAGTGCTAGAGACTTGCTAGCGGGAGAGCAGTACTTC,CSARDLLAGEQYF
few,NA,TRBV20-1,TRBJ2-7,TGCAGTGCTAGAGATCCCAACTACGAGCAGTACTTC,CSARDPNYEQYF
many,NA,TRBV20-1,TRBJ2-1,TGCAGTGCTAGACTAGCGATTTATGAGCAGTTCTTC,CSARLAIYEQFF
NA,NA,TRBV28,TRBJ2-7,TGTGCCAGCAGTTCAGACGAGCAGTACTTC,CASSSDEQYF
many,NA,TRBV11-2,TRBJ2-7,TGTGCCAGCAGCTTAGACTATGTCGACGAGCAGTACTTC,CASSLDYVDEQYF
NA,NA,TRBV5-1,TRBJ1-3,TGCGCCAGCAGCTTGACCCCCGGGTCGCTCGGAAACACCATATATTTT,CASSLTPGSLGNTIYF
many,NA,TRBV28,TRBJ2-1,TGTGCCAGCAGTTCCGCCACCGCGTTCTCCTACAATGAGCAGTTCTTC,CASSSATAFSYNEQFF
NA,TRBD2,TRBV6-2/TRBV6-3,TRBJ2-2,TGTGCCAGCAGGAGTGGACTAGCGGGAGGTAGCGGGGAGCTGTTTTTT,CASRSGLAGGSGELFF
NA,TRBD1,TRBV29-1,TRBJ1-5,TGCAGCGTCTGGACAGGAATTAATCAGCCCCAGCATTTT,CSVWTGINQPQHF
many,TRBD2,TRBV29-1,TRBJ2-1,TGCAGCGCGGTGGGCCACATAGCGGGAGGGCCCCACAATGAGCAGTTCTTC,CSAVGHIAGGPHNEQFF
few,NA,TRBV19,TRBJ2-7,TGTGCCAGTAGTATGGAGGCGTCCTACGAGCAGTACTTC,CASSMEASYEQYF
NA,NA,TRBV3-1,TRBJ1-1,TGTGCCAGCAGCCAAGAGAACAGGAACACTGAAGCTTTCTTT,CASSQENRNTEAFF
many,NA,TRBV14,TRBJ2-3,TGTGCCAGCAGCCAAGGTTCCAGCGGAAGCACAGATACGCAGTATTTT,CASSQGSSGSTDTQYF
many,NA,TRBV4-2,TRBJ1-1,TGTGCCAGCAGCCAAGAAGGTGTGAAACAGGGAACTGAAGCTTTCTTT,CASSQEGVKQGTEAFF
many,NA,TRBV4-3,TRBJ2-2,TGCGCCAGCAGCCAAGGCGGGACCGGGGAGCTGTTTTTT,CASSQGGTGELFF
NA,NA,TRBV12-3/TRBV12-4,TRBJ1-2,TGTGCCAGCAGTCCCACGCAGTATATCTACACCTTC,CASSPTQYIYTF
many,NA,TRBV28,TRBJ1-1,TGTGCCAGCAGTTTTTATAACTCCGCTTTCTTT,CASSFYNSAFF
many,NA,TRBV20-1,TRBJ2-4,TGCAGTGCCCCTCAGGCCAAAAACATTCAGTACTTC,CSAPQAKNIQYF
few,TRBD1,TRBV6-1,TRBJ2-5,TGTGCCAGCAGTGTCACAGGGGGCGGGATGGAGACCCAGTACTTC,CASSVTGGGMETQYF
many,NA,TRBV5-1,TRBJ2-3,TGCGCCAGCAACGACCGGGCCCCAGTCACAGATACGCAGTATTTT,CASNDRAPVTDTQYF
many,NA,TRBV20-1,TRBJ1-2,TGCAGTGCTAGAGCGCTTAAGAGAATTAACTATGGCTACACCTTC,CSARALKRINYGYTF
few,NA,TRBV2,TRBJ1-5,TGTGCCAGCGAGGGGGAGGGAATCGTAAATCAGCCCCAGCATTTT,CASEGEGIVNQPQHF
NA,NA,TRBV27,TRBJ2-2,TGTGCCAGCAGTTTATCGCCCCTTGGCACCGGGGAGCTGTTTTTT,CASSLSPLGTGELFF
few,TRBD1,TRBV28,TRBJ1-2,TGTGCCAGCACGACAGGGACAAACTATGGCTACACCTTC,CASTTGTNYGYTF
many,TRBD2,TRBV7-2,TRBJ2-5,TGTGCCAGCAGCCTCTTGGGAGGGGAGGAGACCCAGTACTTC,CASSLLGGEETQYF